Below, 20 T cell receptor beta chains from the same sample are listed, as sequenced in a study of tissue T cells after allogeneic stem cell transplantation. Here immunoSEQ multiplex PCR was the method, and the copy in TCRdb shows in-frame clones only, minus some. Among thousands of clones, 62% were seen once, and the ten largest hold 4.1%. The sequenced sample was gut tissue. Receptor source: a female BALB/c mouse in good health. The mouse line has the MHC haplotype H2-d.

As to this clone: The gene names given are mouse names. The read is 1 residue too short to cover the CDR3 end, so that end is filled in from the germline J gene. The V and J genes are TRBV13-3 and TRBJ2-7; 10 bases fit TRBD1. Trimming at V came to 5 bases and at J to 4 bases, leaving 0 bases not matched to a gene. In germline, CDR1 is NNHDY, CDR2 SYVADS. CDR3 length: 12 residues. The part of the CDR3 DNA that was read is TGTGCCAGCAGGGGACAGGGGTATGAACAGTAC. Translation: CASRGQGYEQY. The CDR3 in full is CASRGQGYEQYF.

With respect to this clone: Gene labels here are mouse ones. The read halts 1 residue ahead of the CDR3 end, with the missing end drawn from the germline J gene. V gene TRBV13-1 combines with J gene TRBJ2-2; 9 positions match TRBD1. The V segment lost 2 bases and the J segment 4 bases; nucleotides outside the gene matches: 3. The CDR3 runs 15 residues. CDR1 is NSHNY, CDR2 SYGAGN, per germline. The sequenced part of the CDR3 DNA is TGTGCCAGCAGTGAACAGGGGGCAGGCACCGGGCAGCTCTAC. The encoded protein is CASSEQGAGTGQLY. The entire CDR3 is CASSEQGAGTGQLYF.

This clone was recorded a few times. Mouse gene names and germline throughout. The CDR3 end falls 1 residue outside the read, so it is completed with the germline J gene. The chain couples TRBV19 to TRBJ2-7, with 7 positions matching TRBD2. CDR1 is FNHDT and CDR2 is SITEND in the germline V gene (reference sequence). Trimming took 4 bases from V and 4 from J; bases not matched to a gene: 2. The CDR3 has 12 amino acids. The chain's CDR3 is CASSFWGYEQYF. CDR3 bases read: TGTGCCAGCAGTTTCTGGGGGTATGAACAGTAC.

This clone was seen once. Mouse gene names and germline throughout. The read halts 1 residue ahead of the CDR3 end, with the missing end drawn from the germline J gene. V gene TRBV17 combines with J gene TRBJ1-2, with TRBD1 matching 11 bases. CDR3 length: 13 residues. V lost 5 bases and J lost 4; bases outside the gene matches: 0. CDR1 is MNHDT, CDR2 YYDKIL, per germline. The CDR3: CASSGQGASDYTF. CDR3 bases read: TGTGCTAGCAGTGGACAGGGGGCCTCCGACTACACC. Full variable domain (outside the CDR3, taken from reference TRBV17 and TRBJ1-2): DTTVKQNPRYKLARVGKPVNLICSQTMNHDTMYWYQKKPNQAPKLLLFYYDKILNREADTFEKFQSSRPNNSFCSLYIGSAGLEYSAMYLCASSGQGASDYTFGSGTRLLVI.

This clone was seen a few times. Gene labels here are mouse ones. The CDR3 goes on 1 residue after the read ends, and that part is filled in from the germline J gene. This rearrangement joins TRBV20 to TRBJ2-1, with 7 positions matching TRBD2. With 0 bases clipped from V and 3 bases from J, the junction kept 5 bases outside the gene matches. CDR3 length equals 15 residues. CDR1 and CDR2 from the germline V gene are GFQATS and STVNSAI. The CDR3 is CGARDRSGGYAEQFF. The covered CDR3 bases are TGTGGTGCTAGGGATCGTTCTGGGGGCTATGCTGAGCAGTTC.

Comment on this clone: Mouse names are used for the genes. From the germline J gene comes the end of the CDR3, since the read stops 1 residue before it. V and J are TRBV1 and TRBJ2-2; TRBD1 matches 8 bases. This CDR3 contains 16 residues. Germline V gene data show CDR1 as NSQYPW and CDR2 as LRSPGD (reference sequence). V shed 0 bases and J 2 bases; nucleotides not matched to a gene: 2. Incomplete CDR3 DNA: TGCACCTGCAGTGCAGATCGGACAGGGAACACCGGGCAGCTCTAC. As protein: CTCSADRTGNTGQLY. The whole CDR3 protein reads CTCSADRTGNTGQLYF.

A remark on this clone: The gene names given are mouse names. CDR3 region: CASGDPTQDTQYF. The CDR3 bases that were read are TGTGCCAGCGGTGATCCCACCCAAGACACCCAGTAC. V usage is TRBV13-2 and J usage is TRBJ2-5; D not resolved. The read comes to an end 1 residue before the CDR3 does, leaving the germline J gene to fill in the end. Per the germline V gene, CDR1 is NNHNN and CDR2 is SYGAGS (reference sequence). Trimming shortened V by 1 base and J by 2 bases, and 5 bases separated the two germline ends. The length of the CDR3 is 13 residues.

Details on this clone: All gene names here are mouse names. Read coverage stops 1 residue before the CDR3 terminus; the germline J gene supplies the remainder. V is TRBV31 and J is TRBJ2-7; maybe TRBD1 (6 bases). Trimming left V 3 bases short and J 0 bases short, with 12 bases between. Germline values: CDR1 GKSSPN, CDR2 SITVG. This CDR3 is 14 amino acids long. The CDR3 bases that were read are TGTGCCTGGAGCCCGGACAGAAGCTCCTATGAACAGTAC. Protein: CAWSPDRSSYEQY. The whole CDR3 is CAWSPDRSSYEQYF.

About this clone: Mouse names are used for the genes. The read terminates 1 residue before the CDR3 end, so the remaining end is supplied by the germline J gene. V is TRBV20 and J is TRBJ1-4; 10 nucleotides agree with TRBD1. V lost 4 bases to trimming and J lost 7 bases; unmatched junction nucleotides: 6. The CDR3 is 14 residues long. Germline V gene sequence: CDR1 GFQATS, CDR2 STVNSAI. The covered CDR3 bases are TGTGGTGCTACTCCGGGACAGGGGACCGAAAGATTATTT. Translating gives CGATPGQGTERLF. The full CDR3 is CGATPGQGTERLFF. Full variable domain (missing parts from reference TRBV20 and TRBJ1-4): GALVYQYPRRTICKSGTSMRMECQAVGFQATSVAWYRQSPQKTFELIALSTVNSAIKYEQNFTQEKFPISHPNLSFSSMTVLNAYLEDRGLYLCGATPGQGTERLFFGHGTKLSVL.

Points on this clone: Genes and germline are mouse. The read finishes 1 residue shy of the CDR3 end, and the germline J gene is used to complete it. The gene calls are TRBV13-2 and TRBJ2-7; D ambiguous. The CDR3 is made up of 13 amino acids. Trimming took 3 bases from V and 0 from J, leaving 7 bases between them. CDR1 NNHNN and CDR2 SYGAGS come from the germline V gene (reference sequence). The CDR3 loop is CASGGWSSYEQYF. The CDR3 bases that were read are TGTGCCAGCGGTGGATGGAGCTCCTATGAACAGTAC.

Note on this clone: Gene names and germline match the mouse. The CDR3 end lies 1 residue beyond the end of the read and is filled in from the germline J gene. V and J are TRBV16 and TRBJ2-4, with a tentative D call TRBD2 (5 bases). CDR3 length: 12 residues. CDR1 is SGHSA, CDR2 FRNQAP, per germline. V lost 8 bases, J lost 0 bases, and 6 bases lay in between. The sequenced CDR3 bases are TGTGCAAGCCACTGGAGTCAAAACACCTTGTAC. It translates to CASHWSQNTLY. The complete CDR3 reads CASHWSQNTLYF.

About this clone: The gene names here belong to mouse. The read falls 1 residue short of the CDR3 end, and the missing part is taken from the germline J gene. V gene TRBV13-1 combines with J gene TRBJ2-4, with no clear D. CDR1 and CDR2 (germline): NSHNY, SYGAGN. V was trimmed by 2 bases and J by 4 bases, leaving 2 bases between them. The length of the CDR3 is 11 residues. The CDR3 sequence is CASSDKNTLYF. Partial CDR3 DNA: TGTGCCAGCAGTGACAAAAACACCTTGTAC.

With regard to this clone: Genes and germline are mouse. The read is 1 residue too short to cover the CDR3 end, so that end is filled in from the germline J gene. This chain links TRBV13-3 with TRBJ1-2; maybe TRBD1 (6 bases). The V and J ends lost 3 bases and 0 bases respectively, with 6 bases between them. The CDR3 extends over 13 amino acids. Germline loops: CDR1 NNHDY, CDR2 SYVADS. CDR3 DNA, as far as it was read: TGTGCCAGCAGTGGACAGGCAAACTCCGACTACACC. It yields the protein CASSGQANSDYT. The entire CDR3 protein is CASSGQANSDYTF.

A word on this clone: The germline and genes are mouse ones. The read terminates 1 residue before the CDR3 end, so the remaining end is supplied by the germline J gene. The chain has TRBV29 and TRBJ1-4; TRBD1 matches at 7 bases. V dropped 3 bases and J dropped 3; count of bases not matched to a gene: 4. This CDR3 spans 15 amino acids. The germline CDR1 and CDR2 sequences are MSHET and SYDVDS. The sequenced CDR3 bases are TGTGCTAGCAGTTTGCCCAGGGGGACCAACGAAAGATTATTT. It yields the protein CASSLPRGTNERLF. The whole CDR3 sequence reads CASSLPRGTNERLFF. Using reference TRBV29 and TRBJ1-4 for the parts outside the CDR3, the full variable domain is DMKVTQMPRYLIKRMGENVLLECGQDMSHETMYWYRQDPGLGLQLIYISYDVDSNSEGDIPKGYRVSRKKREHFSLILDSAKTNQTSVYFCASSLPRGTNERLFFGHGTKLSVL.

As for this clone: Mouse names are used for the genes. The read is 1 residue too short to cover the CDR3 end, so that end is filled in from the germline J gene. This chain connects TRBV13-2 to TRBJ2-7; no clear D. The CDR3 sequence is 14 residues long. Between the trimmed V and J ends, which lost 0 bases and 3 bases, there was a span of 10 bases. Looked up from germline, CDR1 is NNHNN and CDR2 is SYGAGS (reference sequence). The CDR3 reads CASGDEGWLYEQYF. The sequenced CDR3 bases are TGTGCCAGCGGTGATGAAGGCTGGCTCTATGAACAGTAC.

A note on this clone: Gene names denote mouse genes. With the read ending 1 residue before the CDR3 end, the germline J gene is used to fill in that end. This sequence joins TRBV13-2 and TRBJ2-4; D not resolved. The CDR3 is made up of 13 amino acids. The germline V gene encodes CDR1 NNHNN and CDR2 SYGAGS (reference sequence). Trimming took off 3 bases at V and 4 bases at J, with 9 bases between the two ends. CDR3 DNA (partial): TGTGCCAGCGGTGGGCAACCCAAAAACACCTTGTAC. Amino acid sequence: CASGGQPKNTLY. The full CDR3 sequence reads CASGGQPKNTLYF.

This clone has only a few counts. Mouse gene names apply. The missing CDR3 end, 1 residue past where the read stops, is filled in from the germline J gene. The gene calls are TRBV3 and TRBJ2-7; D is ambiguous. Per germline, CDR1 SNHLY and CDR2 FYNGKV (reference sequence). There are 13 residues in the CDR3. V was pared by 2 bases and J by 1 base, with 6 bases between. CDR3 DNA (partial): TGTGCCAGCAGCTTAAAACAGTCCTATGAACAGTAC. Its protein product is CASSLKQSYEQY. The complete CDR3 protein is CASSLKQSYEQYF.

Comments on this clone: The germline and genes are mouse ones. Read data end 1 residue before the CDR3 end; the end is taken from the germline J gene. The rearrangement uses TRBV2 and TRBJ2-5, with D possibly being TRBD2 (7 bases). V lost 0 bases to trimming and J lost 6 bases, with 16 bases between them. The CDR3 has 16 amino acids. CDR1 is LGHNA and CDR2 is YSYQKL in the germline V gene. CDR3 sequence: CASSQEGGGRRDTQYF. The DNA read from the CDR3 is TGTGCCAGCAGCCAAGAAGGTGGGGGGCGCCGCGACACCCAGTAC.

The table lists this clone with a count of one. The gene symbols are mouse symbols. The CDR3 loop is CASSSTGVNTGQLYF. The sequenced CDR3 bases are TGTGCAAGCAGCTCGACAGGGGTCAACACCGGGCAGCTCTAC. V gene TRBV16 combines with J gene TRBJ2-2, with 8 bases matching TRBD1. The read is 1 residue too short to cover the CDR3 end, so that end is filled in from the germline J gene. The CDR3 extends over 15 amino acids. V gave up 4 bases and J gave up 2 bases; unmatched junction bases: 3. Germline-derived CDR1 and CDR2 are SGHSA and FRNQAP. Looking up the rest from reference TRBV16 and TRBJ2-2 gives the full variable domain: NAGVIQTPRHKVTGKGQEATLWCEPISGHSAVFWYRQTIVQGLEFLTYFRNQAPIDDSGMPKERFSAQMPNQSHSTLKIQSTQPQDSAVYLCASSSTGVNTGQLYFGEGSKLTVL.

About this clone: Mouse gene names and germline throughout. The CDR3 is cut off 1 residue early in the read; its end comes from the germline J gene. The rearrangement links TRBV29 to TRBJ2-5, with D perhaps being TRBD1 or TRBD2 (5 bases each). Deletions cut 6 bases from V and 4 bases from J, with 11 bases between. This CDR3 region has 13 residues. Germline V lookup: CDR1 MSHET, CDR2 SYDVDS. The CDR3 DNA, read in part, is TGTGCTAGCAGCCCCGGGGCAGAAGACACCCAGTAC. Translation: CASSPGAEDTQY. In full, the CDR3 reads CASSPGAEDTQYF.